This TCR beta chain was found in a study of shared clonotypes between healthy human individuals. Sequencing was performed with immunoSEQ multiplex PCR; in TCRdb, only in-frame clones are kept and a portion is missing. The sample includes more than 600,000 clones, around 90% of them seen just once. Germline values: CDR1 SGHDT, CDR2 YYEEEE. The V gene end was trimmed by 4 bases and the J gene end by 8 bases; junction bases not matched to a gene: 7. The CDR3 is 13 residues long. The naive CD8 population came from CD45RO-negative cells selected for CCR7, without terminally differentiated effector memory CD45RA+ cells.

The rearrangement links TRBV5-6 to TRBJ1-2; 8 nucleotides agree with TRBD1. The source is a man aged 25-45 years in good health. The source material was naive CD8+ T cells sorted from blood. For the CDR3, the DNA is TGTGCCAGCAGCACCGGACAGGGTCGGGGCTACACCTTC. Translation: CASSTGQGRGYTF.